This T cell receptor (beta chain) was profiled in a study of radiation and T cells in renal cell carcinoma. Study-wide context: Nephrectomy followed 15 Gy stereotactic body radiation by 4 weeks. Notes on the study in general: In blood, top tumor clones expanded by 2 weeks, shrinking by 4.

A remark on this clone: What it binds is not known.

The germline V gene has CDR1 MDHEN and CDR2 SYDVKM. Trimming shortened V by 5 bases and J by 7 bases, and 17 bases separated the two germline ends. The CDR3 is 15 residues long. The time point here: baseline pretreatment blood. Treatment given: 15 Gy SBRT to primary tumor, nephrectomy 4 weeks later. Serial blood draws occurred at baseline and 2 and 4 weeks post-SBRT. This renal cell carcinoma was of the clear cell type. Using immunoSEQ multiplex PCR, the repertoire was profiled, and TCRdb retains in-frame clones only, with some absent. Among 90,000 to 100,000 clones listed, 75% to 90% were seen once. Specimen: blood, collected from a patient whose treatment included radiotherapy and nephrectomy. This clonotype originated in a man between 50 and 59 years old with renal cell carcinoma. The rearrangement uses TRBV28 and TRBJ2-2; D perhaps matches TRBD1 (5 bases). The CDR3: CASSAILRVGGELFF. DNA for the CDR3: TGTGCCAGCAGTGCGATCCTCAGGGTCGGCGGGGAGCTGTTTTTT.